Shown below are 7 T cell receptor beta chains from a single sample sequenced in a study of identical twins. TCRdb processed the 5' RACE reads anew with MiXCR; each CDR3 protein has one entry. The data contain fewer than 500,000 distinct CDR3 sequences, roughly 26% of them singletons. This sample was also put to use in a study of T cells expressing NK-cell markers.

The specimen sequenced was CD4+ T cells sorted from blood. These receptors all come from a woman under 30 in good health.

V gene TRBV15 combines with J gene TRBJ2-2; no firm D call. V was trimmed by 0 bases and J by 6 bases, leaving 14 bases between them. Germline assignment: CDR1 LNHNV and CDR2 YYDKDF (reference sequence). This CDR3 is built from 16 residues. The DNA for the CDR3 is TGTGCCACCAGCAGAGATTTTCCAGCGCATGCCGGGGAGCTGTTTTTT. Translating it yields CATSRDFPAHAGELFF.

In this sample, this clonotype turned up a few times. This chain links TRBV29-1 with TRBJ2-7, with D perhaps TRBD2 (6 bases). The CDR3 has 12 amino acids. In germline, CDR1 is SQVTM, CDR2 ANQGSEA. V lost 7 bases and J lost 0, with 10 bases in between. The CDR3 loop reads CSGGDFSYEQYF. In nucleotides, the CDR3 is TGCAGCGGCGGGGACTTCTCCTACGAGCAGTACTTC.

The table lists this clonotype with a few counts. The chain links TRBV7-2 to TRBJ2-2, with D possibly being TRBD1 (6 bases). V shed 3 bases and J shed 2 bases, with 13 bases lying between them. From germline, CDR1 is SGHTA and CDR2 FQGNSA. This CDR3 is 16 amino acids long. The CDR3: CASSFKQGSNTGELFF. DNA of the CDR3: TGTGCCAGCAGCTTTAAACAGGGTTCTAACACCGGGGAGCTGTTTTTT.

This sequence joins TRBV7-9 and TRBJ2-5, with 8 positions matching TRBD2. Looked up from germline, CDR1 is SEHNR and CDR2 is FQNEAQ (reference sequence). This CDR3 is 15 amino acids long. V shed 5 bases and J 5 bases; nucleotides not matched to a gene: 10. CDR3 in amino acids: CASSDLAGSRETQYF. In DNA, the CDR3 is TGTGCCAGCAGCGACTTAGCGGGATCGAGGGAGACCCAGTACTTC.

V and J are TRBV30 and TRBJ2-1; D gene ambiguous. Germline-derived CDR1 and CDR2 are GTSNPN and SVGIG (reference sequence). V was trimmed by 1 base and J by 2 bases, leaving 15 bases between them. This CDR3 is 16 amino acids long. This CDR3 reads CAWSGVSPRPYNEQFF. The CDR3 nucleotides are TGTGCCTGGAGTGGGGTGAGCCCCAGACCCTACAATGAGCAGTTCTTC.

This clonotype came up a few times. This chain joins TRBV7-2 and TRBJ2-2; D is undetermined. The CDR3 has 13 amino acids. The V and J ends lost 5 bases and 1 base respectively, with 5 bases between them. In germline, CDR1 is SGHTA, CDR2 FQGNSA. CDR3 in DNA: TGTGCCAGCAGCGTCAGGAACACCGGGGAGCTGTTTTTT. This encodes CASSVRNTGELFF.

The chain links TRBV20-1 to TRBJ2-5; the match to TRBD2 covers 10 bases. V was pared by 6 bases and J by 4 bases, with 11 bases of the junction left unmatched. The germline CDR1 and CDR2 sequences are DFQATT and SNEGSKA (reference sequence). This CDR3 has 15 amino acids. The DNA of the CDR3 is TGCAGTGCGCGGAGCGGGAGGGCTTCTTCAGAGACCCAGTACTTC. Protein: CSARSGRASSETQYF.